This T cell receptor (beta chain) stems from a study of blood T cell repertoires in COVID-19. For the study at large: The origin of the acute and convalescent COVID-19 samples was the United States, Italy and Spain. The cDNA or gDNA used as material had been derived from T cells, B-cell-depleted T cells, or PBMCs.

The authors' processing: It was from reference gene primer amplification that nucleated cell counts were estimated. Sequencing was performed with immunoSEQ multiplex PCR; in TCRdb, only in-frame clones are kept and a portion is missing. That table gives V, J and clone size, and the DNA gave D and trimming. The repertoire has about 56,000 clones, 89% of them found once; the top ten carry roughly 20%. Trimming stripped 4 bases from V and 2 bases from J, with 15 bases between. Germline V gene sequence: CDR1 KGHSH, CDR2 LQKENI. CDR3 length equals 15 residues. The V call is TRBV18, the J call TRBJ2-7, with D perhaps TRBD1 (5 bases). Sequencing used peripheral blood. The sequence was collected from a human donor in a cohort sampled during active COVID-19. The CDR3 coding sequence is TGTGCCAGCTCACAAGAAAGACAGCCGACCTACGAGCAGTACTTC. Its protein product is CASSQERQPTYEQYF.